The clone carrying this T cell receptor beta chain was seen only a few times. What it recognizes is unknown. These data originate in a study of CD8 T cells in ankylosing spondylitis. General study results and limits: As reported, disease-linked clones showed significant enrichment in matched ankylosing spondylitis synovial fluid. Some motif variants were previously reported in reactive arthritis synovial fluid and blood. About eight highly homologous variants made up a TCR beta motif that seemed to typify ankylosing spondylitis blood.

CDR3 length: 17 amino acids. Germline V gives CDR1 SGHRS, CDR2 YFSETQ. V lost 0 bases and J 3 bases, leaving 16 bases between the germline ends. A quantitative 5'-RACE method, one with molecular barcodes, was used to make TCR beta libraries. TCRdb reanalysed the 5' RACE reads using MiXCR and keeps one entry per CDR3 protein. The sample consists of some 330,000 distinct CDR3 sequences, approximately 8% of them appearing once. The sequence was collected from a male donor with ankylosing spondylitis. Sample: blood, either unsorted or a sorted T cell fraction (not recorded which). The chain uses TRBV5-1 and TRBJ2-1, with D possibly being TRBD2 (5 bases). CDR3 nucleotides: TGCGCCAGCAGCTTGGCCGTCGGGATGGCTATCTACAATGAGCAGTTCTTC. Translated, it gives CASSLAVGMAIYNEQFF.